The 31 T cell receptor beta chains reported below all come from one sample, sequenced in a study of blood T cells in healthy people across ages. Then a second PCR, running roughly 7 to 11 cycles, was carried out with a sample-barcoded 5' primer and a J-beta primer mix. TCRdb independently ran MiXCR on the 5' RACE reads; one entry per CDR3 protein. The sample gives around 650,000 distinct CDR3 sequences, about 30% of which show up once; over 15% is in the top ten. Sequenced sample: blood. The receptors here all came from a woman older than 75 in good health.

The chain couples TRBV28 to TRBJ2-3; D gene unclear. The CDR3 length is 13 residues. The V and J ends lost 10 bases and 5 bases respectively, with 16 bases between them. The germline V gene encodes CDR1 MDHEN and CDR2 SYDVKM. The DNA of the CDR3 is TGTGCCACTCAGTTTAGTGGCGGAGATACGCAGTATTTT. Translating gives CATQFSGGDTQYF.

With regard to this clonotype: Being one base from a much bigger clone, this may be a read error. The chain is built from TRBV5-5 and TRBJ1-5, with 9 bases matching TRBD1. The V gene's germline CDR1 is SGHKS and CDR2 YYEKEE (reference sequence). This CDR3 has 14 residues. CDR3 in DNA: TGTGTCAGCAGCTTGTGGGACAGGGCCCAGCCCCAGCATTTT. Translation: CVSSLWDRAQPQHF.

This clonotype was counted many times. The rearrangement uses TRBV2 and TRBJ2-3; TRBD1 matches 7 bases. Germline CDR1 reads SNHLY; CDR2 reads FYNNEI. The trim removed 3 bases at V and 0 bases at J, leaving 6 bases unmatched. The CDR3 totals 16 residues. The CDR3 spells CASSDGRRGSTDTQYF. Here the CDR3 DNA reads TGTGCCAGCAGTGATGGGCGCAGGGGGAGCACAGATACGCAGTATTTT.

This clonotype came up many times. The V gene is TRBV2, the J gene TRBJ2-7; D possibly uses TRBD1 or TRBD2 (5 bases each). V dropped 4 bases and J dropped 5 bases, with 6 bases sitting between them. CDR3 length equals 11 residues. CDR1 and CDR2 (germline): SNHLY, FYNNEI. CDR3 sequence reads: CASSGGNEQYF. As DNA, the CDR3 is TGTGCCAGCAGTGGGGGGAACGAGCAGTACTTC. Using reference TRBV2 and TRBJ2-7 for the parts outside the CDR3, the full variable domain is EPEVTQTPSHQVTQMGQEVILRCVPISNHLYFYWYRQILGQKVEFLVSFYNNEISEKSEIFDDQFSVERPDGSNFTLKIRSTKLEDSAMYFCASSGGNEQYFGPGTRLTVT.

The CDR3 reads CASSLGNTFLNTEAFF. As DNA, the CDR3 is TGCGCCAGCAGCTTGGGCAATACCTTCCTGAACACTGAAGCTTTCTTT. The J gene is TRBJ1-1, the V gene TRBV5-1; D remains ambiguous. CDR1 is SGHRS, CDR2 YFSETQ, per germline. The CDR3 consists of 16 residues. The ends were cut back, 0 bases at V and 0 bases at J, with 12 bases in the middle.

The chain is built from TRBV9 and TRBJ2-4; no clear D gene. TRBJ2-7 matches the DNA end more closely, so the J call is doubtful. This CDR3 comprises 14 residues. From germline, CDR1 is SGDLS and CDR2 YYNGEE. CDR3 sequence: CASSVGATSYEQYF. The CDR3, as DNA: TGTGCCAGCAGCGTAGGCGCGACCTCCTACGAGCAGTACTTC.

This clonotype was counted at least ten times. The chain joins TRBV27 to TRBJ2-1, with 14 bases lining up with TRBD2. V shed 6 bases and J 2 bases; nucleotides not matched to a gene: 12. The CDR3 runs to 19 residues. From germline, CDR1 is MNHEY and CDR2 SMNVEV (reference sequence). The CDR3 coding sequence is TGTGCCAGCAGCGACCCTTTGGGACTAGCGGGGGAAACCTACAATGAGCAGTTCTTC. Protein product: CASSDPLGLAGETYNEQFF.

Ten or more counts support this clonotype. The rearrangement uses TRBV7-3 and TRBJ1-1; unclear D gene. The CDR3 spans 17 residues. V was shortened by 5 bases and J by 5 bases, with 24 bases between the two germline ends. CDR1 is SGHTA and CDR2 is FQGTGA in the germline V gene. The CDR3 loop reads CASSPSPLLGSWTEAFF. In DNA form, the CDR3 reads TGTGCCAGCAGCCCATCCCCCCTACTCGGGTCGTGGACTGAAGCTTTCTTT.

This clonotype was seen only a few times. The chain is built from TRBV7-9 and TRBJ2-1; 7 nucleotides match TRBD2. The CDR3 contains 14 residues. Germline V gives CDR1 SEHNR, CDR2 FQNEAQ (reference sequence). With V trimmed by 5 bases and J by 10 bases, 11 bases remained unmatched. CDR3 DNA: TGTGCCAGCAGCCCCGAGGGGCGGGGGAACGAGCAGTTCTTC. This sequence encodes CASSPEGRGNEQFF.

The chain links TRBV6-6 to TRBJ2-4; weak D call: TRBD2 (6 bases). The tail of the sequence fits TRBJ2-7 better, so the J call may be wrong. Germline CDR1 and CDR2: MNHNY and SVGAGI (reference sequence). This CDR3 comprises 12 residues. The CDR3 DNA sequence: TGTGCCAGCTTTAACGGGGGTAACGAGCAGTACTTC. Protein product: CASFNGGNEQYF.

This clonotype was detected only a few times. This chain connects TRBV29-1 to TRBJ2-5; D may be TRBD1 (5 bases). Germline CDR1 and CDR2: SQVTM and ANQGSEA. The CDR3 is 13 amino acids. V lost 4 bases and J 1 base, leaving 10 bases between the germline ends. The CDR3 spells CSVGDSFQETQYF. DNA for the CDR3: TGCAGCGTTGGAGACAGCTTCCAAGAGACCCAGTACTTC.

The sample holds many counts of this clonotype. The chain combines TRBV20-1 with TRBJ1-5; 7 bases fit TRBD1. Germline lookup yields CDR1 DFQATT and CDR2 SNEGSKA (reference sequence). The junction had 6 bases not matched to a gene; V was cut back by 8 bases and J by 5 bases. This CDR3 is built from 12 residues. The CDR3 DNA is TGCAGTTTCCGACAGGGCGATCAGCCCCAGCATTTT. This gives the protein CSFRQGDQPQHF.

A note on this clonotype: A much larger clone lies one base from this, so it may be a read error. The J gene is TRBJ1-6, the V gene TRBV4-3; D gene uncertain. V dropped 4 bases and J dropped 5 bases, with 18 bases sitting between them. CDR3 length equals 17 residues. CDR1 LGHNA and CDR2 YSLEER come from the germline V gene. The CDR3 here is CASSRDLTQTDNSPLHF. The CDR3 DNA follows: TGCGCCAGCAGCCGCGACCTGACGCAGACGGATAATTCACCCCTCCACTTT.

A word on this clonotype: This may arise from a read error, as a much more abundant clone is one base away. The chain carries TRBV7-2 and TRBJ1-1; 8 nucleotides line up with TRBD1. Germline loops: CDR1 SGHTA, CDR2 FQGNSA. The CDR3 runs 14 residues. V shed 6 bases and J 7 bases; nucleotides not matched to a gene: 10. The CDR3 nucleotides read TGTGCCAGCAGGCTGGACAGGGCGGGGGATGAAGCTTTCTTT. The encoded protein is CASRLDRAGDEAFF.

This clonotype came up many times. The CDR3 region is CSARPQNTEAFF. CDR3 sequence (DNA): TGCAGTGCTAGACCCCAGAACACTGAAGCTTTCTTT. V gene TRBV20-1 combines with J gene TRBJ1-1; unclear D gene. Germline V gene lookup returns CDR1 DFQATT and CDR2 SNEGSKA (reference sequence). Trimming took 2 bases from V and 1 from J, leaving 5 bases between them. The CDR3 loop spans 12 amino acids.

The chain links TRBV6-2 or TRBV6-3 to TRBJ1-2, with D unresolved. Germline V gives CDR1 MNHEY, CDR2 SVGEGT. Trimming pared 6 bases from V and 8 bases from J, leaving 13 bases between. CDR3 length: 12 amino acids. CDR3 loop: CASRDGGRGYTF. In DNA form, the CDR3 reads TGTGCCAGCAGGGACGGAGGAAGGGGCTACACCTTC.

There are many counts of this clonotype. V is TRBV20-1 and J is TRBJ1-2; 7 nucleotides agree with TRBD1. This CDR3 has 12 amino acids. The trim removed 3 bases at V and 7 bases at J, leaving 5 bases unmatched. Germline V gives CDR1 DFQATT, CDR2 SNEGSKA (reference sequence). The CDR3 protein is CSAREGAVGYTF. DNA of the CDR3: TGCAGTGCTAGGGAGGGGGCAGTTGGCTACACCTTC.

This clonotype was seen more than once but under ten times. The chain employs TRBV14 and TRBJ2-1, with a weak D call TRBD1 (5 bases). This CDR3 comprises 14 residues. Germline assignment: CDR1 SGHDN and CDR2 FVKESK. Trimming cost V 0 bases and J 10 bases, with 13 bases left between them. The CDR3 loop is CASSQERFGAEQFF. In nucleotides, the CDR3 is TGTGCCAGCAGCCAAGAACGGTTTGGGGCCGAGCAGTTCTTC.

The sample holds many counts of this clonotype. V is TRBV5-6 and J is TRBJ2-7; D may be TRBD2 (5 bases). Between the trimmed V and J ends, which lost 6 bases and 0 bases, there was a span of 13 bases. Germline lookup yields CDR1 SGHDT and CDR2 YYEEEE. This CDR3 has 14 amino acids. CDR3 region: CASTLGLSSYEQYF. In DNA form, the CDR3 reads TGTGCCAGCACCTTAGGACTCAGCTCCTACGAGCAGTACTTC.

This clonotype appeared many times. This sequence joins TRBV7-9 and TRBJ1-4, with 7 bases that match TRBD1. CDR1 is SEHNR, CDR2 FQNEAQ, per germline (reference sequence). The CDR3 has 14 residues. The V and J ends lost 5 bases and 6 bases, in that order; junction bases with no gene match: 6. The CDR3 is CASSPTGRDEKLFF. CDR3 nucleotides: TGTGCCAGCAGCCCGACAGGGCGCGATGAAAAACTGTTTTTT.

This clonotype has ten or more counts. The chain joins TRBV6-5 to TRBJ2-2; 7 positions agree with TRBD2. Losses at the gene ends were 6 bases for V and 6 bases for J; bases not matched to a gene: 1. This CDR3 contains 12 residues. The germline V gene has CDR1 MNHEY and CDR2 SVGAGI. The CDR3 DNA is TGTGCCAGCAGCCGGGGGGCCGGGGAGCTGTTTTTT. Protein: CASSRGAGELFF.

This clonotype was seen ten or more times. This rearrangement joins TRBV20-1 to TRBJ1-6; weak D call: TRBD1 (5 bases). The germline V gene encodes CDR1 DFQATT and CDR2 SNEGSKA (reference sequence). Trimming pared 1 base from V and 8 bases from J, leaving 9 bases between. CDR3 length: 13 amino acids. The CDR3 nucleotides are TGCAGTGCTAGAGCCCCGGGGGATTCACCCCTCCACTTT. This translates into CSARAPGDSPLHF.

To note about this clonotype: A clone one base away is much larger, so this may be a read error. The genes are TRBV5-1 and TRBJ2-1, with D unresolved. V gave up 3 bases and J gave up 2 bases, with 15 bases separating them. Germline values: CDR1 SGHRS, CDR2 YFSETQ. This CDR3 is built from 16 residues. DNA for the CDR3: TGCGCCAGCAGCTCTGCACGGCGACTGGCCTACAATGAGCAGTTCTTC. It yields the protein CASSSARRLAYNEQFF.

With respect to this clonotype: A read error may explain this, as a much larger clone is one base away. The chain is built from TRBV5-1 and TRBJ1-4; TRBD1 matches at 8 bases. The CDR3 length is 17 residues. Germline CDR1 is SGHRS and CDR2 is YFSETQ. CDR3 sequence: CASSFGDRTPTNEKRFF. The CDR3 nucleotides are TGCGCCAGCAGCTTCGGGGACAGGACTCCAACTAATGAAAAACGGTTTTTT. Full variable domain (rest looked up from reference TRBV5-1 and TRBJ1-4): KAGVTQTPRYLIKTRGQQVTLSCSPISGHRSVSWYQQTPGQGLQFLFEYFSETQRNKGNFPGRFSGRQFSNSRSEMNVSTLELGDSALYLCASSFGDRTPTNEKRFFGSGTQLSVL.

This chain joins TRBV2 and TRBJ2-3, with TRBD2 matching 13 bases. CDR3 length equals 15 residues. The ends lost 5 bases at V and 7 bases at J; junction bases unmatched: 6. Germline CDR1 and CDR2: SNHLY and FYNNEI. CDR3 sequence reads: CASSRTSGGGNTQYF. CDR3 DNA: TGTGCCAGCAGTCGGACTAGCGGGGGAGGGAATACGCAGTATTTT.

This clonotype was counted once. It may be a read error: a sequence one base away is much more abundant. The rearrangement links TRBV20-1 to TRBJ2-4; 8 nucleotides match TRBD2. The DNA end lines up better with TRBJ2-7; the J call may be wrong. CDR1 is DFQATT and CDR2 is SNEGSKA in the germline V gene (reference sequence). This CDR3 has 12 residues. The CDR3 loop is CSAREAGDEQYF. The CDR3 DNA reads TGCAGTGCTAGAGAAGCGGGGGACGAGCAGTACTTC.

On this clonotype itself: This may arise from a read error, as a much more abundant clone is one base away. In DNA, the CDR3 is TGTGCCAGTATCGGGCGGCAGGCAGAGAGAGAGTACTTC. Encoded protein: CASIGRQAEREYF. V gene TRBV27 combines with J gene TRBJ2-7; D is unclear. Germline CDR1 and CDR2: MNHEY and SMNVEV (reference sequence). CDR3 length equals 13 residues. V lost 9 bases, J lost 11 bases, and 23 bases lay in between.

On this clonotype: Sequence at one end of the junction differs from germline and may be a read error. This chain joins TRBV3-1 and TRBJ2-1; the D gene is possibly TRBD2 (5 bases). From germline, CDR1 is LGHDT and CDR2 YNNKEL (reference sequence). CDR3 length equals 15 residues. The CDR3 coding sequence is TGCGCCAGCAGCCAAGATGCGAGGGCCTACAATGGGCAGTTCTTC. Translated: CASSQDARAYNGQFF.

This clonotype was seen repeatedly, ten times or more. The V call is TRBV20-1, the J call TRBJ2-7; D not resolved. Germline V gene data show CDR1 as DFQATT and CDR2 as SNEGSKA (reference sequence). This CDR3 contains 10 residues. Deletions cut 5 bases from V and 4 bases from J, with 6 bases between. The CDR3 bases are TGCAGTGCTGGTGATTACGAGCAGTACTTC. This gives the protein CSAGDYEQYF.

This clonotype was seen at least ten times. The gene calls are TRBV18 and TRBJ2-4; D uncertain. V lost 3 bases to trimming and J lost 0 bases, with 3 bases between them. CDR3 length: 13 residues. The germline V gene encodes CDR1 KGHSH and CDR2 LQKENI. The CDR3 here is CASSPLAKNIQYF. The CDR3 DNA sequence: TGTGCCAGCTCACCGCTAGCCAAAAACATTCAGTACTTC. The variable domain in full, completed from reference TRBV18 and TRBJ2-4, reads NAGVMQNPRHLVRRRGQEARLRCSPMKGHSHVYWYRQLPEEGLKFMVYLQKENIIDESGMPKERFSAEFPKEGPSILRIQQVVRGDSAAYFCASSPLAKNIQYFGAGTRLSVL.

This clonotype has only a few counts. A much larger clone sits a single nucleotide away, making a read error possible. CDR3 region: CASRGGRVQETQYF. The CDR3 DNA reads as TGCGCCAGCAGGGGGGGCCGGGTCCAAGAGACCCAGTACTTC. This sequence joins TRBV5-1 and TRBJ2-5, with D perhaps given as TRBD1 or TRBD2 (6 bases each). The CDR3 is 14 amino acids. Trimming removed 5 bases at V and 1 base at J, with 12 bases between. Germline CDR1 SGHRS, CDR2 YFSETQ.